This entry lists 10 T cell receptor beta chains sequenced from one sample in a study of CD8 T cells in Susac syndrome. The RNA input was roughly 0.45 to 1 ug, and it was reverse transcribed with random hexamers. MiXCR, run by TCRdb on the immunoSEQ multiplex PCR reads, gives a single entry per CDR3 protein. Of a few hundred thousand distinct CDR3 sequences in the sample, just over 90% were seen once. Sequences were obtained from CD4+ T cells from PBMCs. The receptors stem from a human donor with multiple sclerosis.

J is TRBJ1-5 and V is TRBV6-4; perhaps TRBD1 as D (5 bases). The CDR3 length is 14 residues. Germline V gene lookup returns CDR1 MRHNA and CDR2 SNTAGT. V gave up 6 bases and J gave up 0 bases, with 9 bases separating them. CDR3 protein: CASRGDGSNQPQHF. CDR3 coding DNA: TGTGCCAGCAGAGGGGACGGTAGCAATCAGCCCCAGCATTTT.

The chain recombines TRBV7-9 with TRBJ2-7; 9 bases are a match to TRBD1. This CDR3 is built from 14 residues. With 4 bases clipped from V and 5 bases from J, the junction kept 6 bases outside the gene matches. The germline gives CDR1 SEHNR, CDR2 FQNEAQ (reference sequence). In DNA, the CDR3 is TGTGCCAGCAGCTCCTACAGGGGGCGGGACGAGCAGTACTTC. It is translated as CASSSYRGRDEQYF.

The chain employs TRBV20-1 and TRBJ2-3; the D is unclear. This CDR3 has 13 residues. Germline CDR1 and CDR2: DFQATT and SNEGSKA (reference sequence). With 1 base removed from V and 2 bases from J, the gap between germline ends came to 7 bases. The DNA for the CDR3 is TGCAGTGCTAGAGGGCCTTCCACAGATACGCAGTATTTT. Translation: CSARGPSTDTQYF.

This chain joins TRBV11-2 and TRBJ2-4; TRBD2 aligns across 10 bases. V trimming: 4 bases; J trimming: 5 bases; junction bases outside the gene matches: 20. This CDR3 spans 20 amino acids. Looked up from germline, CDR1 is SGHAT and CDR2 is FQNNGV. This CDR3 is CASSSPNVNPGLASQNIQYF. In nucleotides, the CDR3 is TGTGCCAGCAGCTCACCTAACGTAAATCCGGGACTAGCGTCCCAAAACATTCAGTACTTC.

The J gene is TRBJ2-4, the V gene TRBV7-8, with 7 nucleotides matching TRBD2. This CDR3 comprises 19 residues. The V segment lost 5 bases and the J segment 3 bases; nucleotides outside the gene matches: 19. CDR1 is SGHVS and CDR2 is FQNEAQ in the germline V gene. The CDR3 protein is CASSHPVLAALRGKNIQYF. The CDR3 bases are TGTGCCAGCAGCCACCCCGTCCTAGCGGCCCTAAGGGGCAAAAACATTCAGTACTTC.

The V gene is TRBV3-1, the J gene TRBJ2-3; perhaps TRBD2 as D (6 bases). The germline V gene has CDR1 LGHDT and CDR2 YNNKEL (reference sequence). This CDR3 is built from 14 residues. The V and J ends lost 2 bases and 11 bases respectively, with 17 bases between them. The CDR3, as DNA: TGTGCCAGCAGCCAAAGTCGGGGAGCGGGCGGGCAGTATTTT. Translation: CASSQSRGAGGQYF.

This rearrangement joins TRBV4-1 to TRBJ2-3, with 11 bases that match TRBD2. Germline V lookup: CDR1 MGHRA, CDR2 YSYEKL. CDR3 size: 14 residues. J was trimmed by 12 bases and V by 2 bases; bases with no gene match: 7. The CDR3 is CASSQRVAGGPQYF. The CDR3 DNA follows: TGCGCCAGCAGCCAACGAGTAGCGGGGGGGCCTCAGTATTTT.

This chain connects TRBV30 to TRBJ1-2; no firm D call. V lost 1 base and J lost 0, with 18 bases in between. This CDR3 is 17 amino acids long. The germline CDR1 and CDR2 sequences are GTSNPN and SVGIG (reference sequence). The CDR3 DNA sequence: TGTGCCTGGAGTGGGTGGGTCAAGAAGAAAGCTAACTATGGCTACACCTTC. Translation: CAWSGWVKKKANYGYTF.

The chain uses TRBV24-1 and TRBJ2-3; D is uncertain. Trimming left V 4 bases short and J 10 bases short, with 17 bases between. The CDR3 length is 14 residues. Germline V CDR1 and CDR2: KGHDR, SFDVKD. The CDR3 nucleotides are TGTGCCACCAGTGACCAGACTCCGGCCTATGCGCAGTATTTT. Translation gives CATSDQTPAYAQYF.

This chain joins TRBV23-1 and TRBJ2-3; TRBD1 is a possible D gene (6 bases). TRBV23-1 has ORF status, its function being uncertain. Trimming cost V 2 bases and J 2 bases, with 11 bases left between them. The CDR3 is 15 amino acids. The CDR3 reads CASSQMDSHTDTQYF. DNA for the CDR3: TGCGCCAGCAGTCAAATGGACAGCCACACAGATACGCAGTATTTT.